These T cell receptor beta chains were read from a single sample in a study of T-cell memory formation after mild COVID-19. TCRdb re-called the 5' RACE reads through MiXCR, storing one row per CDR3 protein. The sample records 150,000 to 200,000 distinct CDR3 sequences, about a fifth being singletons. The sample was PBMCs or a T cell subset sorted from them (not recorded which). Every receptor here comes from an adult woman who had mild COVID-19 (a few samples of this study predate the infection). Cell type and time point are not known. Both conserved end residues are part of each CDR3. The order of the fields is clone size, D gene, V gene, J gene, CDR3 DNA, CDR3 protein. A D gene is named only where the DNA matches it firmly. Size is stated for part of the rows, as once, few or many counts, or as a class when the clone is expanded.

>few|.|TRBV6-5|TRBJ2-2
TGTGCCAGCACTTGGGGGCAACCCGGGGAGCTGTTTTTT
CASTWGQPGELFF
>.|.|TRBV7-6|TRBJ2-5
TGTGCCAGCAGCGAAGGAGGGGGCGTTCAAGAGACCCAGTACTTC
CASSEGGGVQETQYF
>few|.|TRBV7-6|TRBJ1-2
TGTGCCAGCAGCCCCGGTGGGGCTAGCGGCTACACCTTC
CASSPGGASGYTF
>.|.|TRBV7-9|TRBJ1-1
TGTGCCAGCAGCTTAGAAAAGGTGATGAACACTGAAGCTTTCTTT
CASSLEKVMNTEAFF
>.|TRBD1|TRBV4-1|TRBJ1-2
TGCGCCAGCAGCCACCGGCAGGGGGCCCTAGATGGCTACACCTTC
CASSHRQGALDGYTF
>.|TRBD2|TRBV20-1|TRBJ2-7
TGCAGTGCTAGCATACCGGGACTAGCGGTTGTTGTCTCCTACGAGCAGTACTTC
CSASIPGLAVVVSYEQYF
>few|TRBD1|TRBV19|TRBJ2-2
TGTGCCAGTAGTATCGGACAGGCTATAATGAACACCGGGGAGCTGTTTTTT
CASSIGQAIMNTGELFF
>many|.|TRBV4-1|TRBJ2-1
TGCGCCAGCAGCCCGGTACAGGGCCCCAATGAGCAGTTCTTC
CASSPVQGPNEQFF
>few|TRBD1|TRBV25-1|TRBJ1-5
TGTGCCAGCAGTGAAAGGGCAGGGGGTCAGCCCCAGCATTTT
CASSERAGGQPQHF
>.|.|TRBV7-7|TRBJ2-2
TGTGCCAGCAGCTTAGAGGGGAGCGAGAAGAACACCGGGGAGCTGTTTTTT
CASSLEGSEKNTGELFF
>medium-sized|.|TRBV7-7|TRBJ2-2
TGTGCCAGCAGCCCGGGGGCGGTCACCGGGGAGCTGTTTTTT
CASSPGAVTGELFF
>few|.|TRBV4-3|TRBJ2-2
TGCGCCAGCAGCCTATCGGGGCGGAGGTTGGGTGGGGAGCTGTTTTTT
CASSLSGRRLGGELFF
>.|.|TRBV29-1|TRBJ2-5
TGCAGCGTTGGTATGGGGACCCAGTACTTC
CSVGMGTQYF
>.|.|TRBV4-1|TRBJ2-1
TGCGCCAGCAGCCCTAGGGTATCGAGCTCCTACAATGAGCAGTTCTTC
CASSPRVSSSYNEQFF
>.|.|TRBV7-9|TRBJ2-5
TGTGCCAGCAGCCCACAGGCTTTTGCGGGGACCCAGTACTTC
CASSPQAFAGTQYF
>.|.|TRBV29-1|TRBJ2-1
TGCAGCGTTGACTACAACTACAATGAGCAGTTCTTC
CSVDYNYNEQFF
>few|TRBD1|TRBV12-3/TRBV12-4|TRBJ2-7
TGTGCCAGCAGTCCCTCCGGGACAGGGCTCTACGAGCAGTACTTC
CASSPSGTGLYEQYF
>.|.|TRBV24-1|TRBJ2-5
TGTGCCACCAGTGACGGGACAAAAGAGACCCAGTACTTC
CATSDGTKETQYF
>few|.|TRBV7-6|TRBJ2-5
TGTGCCAGCAGCCCTTACGGTTCAGGGAGTCAAGAGACCCAGTACTTC
CASSPYGSGSQETQYF
>.|.|TRBV7-6|TRBJ1-6
TGTGCCAGCAGCTTATCCGACAGAGGATATAATTCACCCCTCCACTTT
CASSLSDRGYNSPLHF
>.|TRBD2|TRBV20-1|TRBJ2-7
TGCAGTGCGAAGAGGACTAGCGGGGGTTACTCCTACGAGCAGTACTTC
CSAKRTSGGYSYEQYF
>few|.|TRBV12-3/TRBV12-4|TRBJ2-7
TGTGCCAGCAGCGGGTTGCGGAGCTCCTACGAGCAGTACTTC
CASSGLRSSYEQYF
>.|TRBD2|TRBV24-1|TRBJ2-2
TGTGCCACCAGTGATTCGGGTGGACTAGCTGATCTGCACACCGGGGAGCTGTTTTTT
CATSDSGGLADLHTGELFF
>.|.|TRBV12-3/TRBV12-4|TRBJ2-1
TGTGCCAGCAGTTTTGGCCGGTGGGGGCCCAGAGTGAATGAGCAGTTCTTC
CASSFGRWGPRVNEQFF
>few|.|TRBV10-3|TRBJ1-4
TGTGCCATCAGTGAGTCTGGGGCCCCCAATGAAAAACTGTTTTTT
CAISESGAPNEKLFF
>once|TRBD1|TRBV6-5|TRBJ2-3
TGTGCCAGCAGTTACTCTGACAGGGGCACAGATACGCAGTATTTT
CASSYSDRGTDTQYF
>few|TRBD1|TRBV7-9|TRBJ2-3
TGTGCCAGCAGCTCGGACAGGGAAGGTTCAGATACGCAGTATTTT
CASSSDREGSDTQYF
>.|TRBD2|TRBV6-6|TRBJ2-7
TGTGCCAGCAGGCGTGGACTAGAAGTGGAGTACTTC
CASRRGLEVEYF
>.|.|TRBV20-1|TRBJ2-3
TGCAGTGCTAGAGATGACGCAGATACGCAGTATTTT
CSARDDADTQYF
>.|.|TRBV18|TRBJ1-1
TGTGCCAGCTCACCGCCTCCCCGGAGGACTGAAGCTTTCTTT
CASSPPPRRTEAFF
>few|.|TRBV9|TRBJ2-6
TGTGCCAGCAGCGCAAGCTCTGGGGCCAACGTCCTGACTTTC
CASSASSGANVLTF
>.|.|TRBV5-1|TRBJ2-1
TGCGCCAGCAGCTTTGGCCTCCTCCCCAATGAGCAGTTCTTC
CASSFGLLPNEQFF
>few|TRBD1|TRBV9|TRBJ1-1
TGTGCCAGCAGCCCCCCGGACAGGCCGAACACTGAAGCTTTCTTT
CASSPPDRPNTEAFF
>many|TRBD2|TRBV7-9|TRBJ2-7
TGTGCCAGCAGCTTATGGACTAGCGGGGGGACTTCCTACGAGCAGTACTTC
CASSLWTSGGTSYEQYF
>.|TRBD1|TRBV2|TRBJ1-1
TGTGCCAGCAGCCAAGGACAGGGATTGACTGAAGCTTTCTTT
CASSQGQGLTEAFF
>.|TRBD1|TRBV7-2|TRBJ1-2
TGTGCCAGCAGCTTAGTGATTGAGAGACAGGGGGCAAGTAACTATGGCTACACCTTC
CASSLVIERQGASNYGYTF
>few|TRBD2|TRBV29-1|TRBJ2-5
TGCAGCGTTGACGGTCCGGGACTAGCAGTAGAGACCCAGTACTTC
CSVDGPGLAVETQYF
>few|TRBD1|TRBV25-1|TRBJ1-1
TGTGCCAGCAGTCCCCTAGACAGGGGGCACACTGAAGCTTTCTTT
CASSPLDRGHTEAFF
>.|TRBD2|TRBV12-3/TRBV12-4|TRBJ2-1
TGTGCCAGCAGTCCTCTCCTAGCGGGAGGCTCCTACAATGAGCAGTTCTTC
CASSPLLAGGSYNEQFF
>.|.|TRBV4-3|TRBJ1-1
TGCGCCAGCAGCCAGGGGTCGGTCACTGAAGCTTTCTTT
CASSQGSVTEAFF
>.|.|TRBV28|TRBJ2-6
TGTGCCAGCAGTTCCTCCCCTCCCCACTTCTCTGGGGCCAACGTCCTGACTTTC
CASSSSPPHFSGANVLTF
>.|TRBD1|TRBV7-6|TRBJ1-4
TGTGCCAGCAGCCAGGGACAGTCGGGTGAAAAACTGTTTTTT
CASSQGQSGEKLFF
>.|.|TRBV6-5|TRBJ2-7
TGTGCCAGCAGTTACTCGATGAGTGGGCTCTCCTACGAGCAGTACTTC
CASSYSMSGLSYEQYF
>few|.|TRBV9|TRBJ2-7
TGTGCCAGCAGCGTAGCTGCTAGCGTCGACTACGAGCAGTACTTC
CASSVAASVDYEQYF
>few|TRBD2|TRBV7-2|TRBJ2-7
TGTGCCAGCAGCCCTTGGGGACTAGCGGCAACCTACGAGCAGTACTTC
CASSPWGLAATYEQYF
>few|.|TRBV20-1|TRBJ2-3
TGCAGTGCTAGCAGGGGGGCCATCGCAGATACGCAGTATTTT
CSASRGAIADTQYF
>.|.|TRBV12-3/TRBV12-4|TRBJ1-4
TGTGCCAGCAGGCCGGGACATACTAATGAAAAACTGTTTTTT
CASRPGHTNEKLFF
>.|.|TRBV11-3|TRBJ1-1
TGTGCCAGCAGCTTCGGGGCCATGAACACTGAAGCTTTCTTT
CASSFGAMNTEAFF
>few|TRBD2|TRBV11-1|TRBJ2-5
TGTGCCAGCAGCTCATGGACTAGCGGGACCCAAGAGACCCAGTACTTC
CASSSWTSGTQETQYF
>few|.|TRBV29-1|TRBJ2-3
TGCAGCGTTGAAGATGCGGGAAAGTGGGGTACGCAGTATTTT
CSVEDAGKWGTQYF
>few|TRBD1|TRBV7-6|TRBJ2-5
TGTGCCAGCAGCTTAGCGGGGACAGTTCAAGAGACCCAGTACTTC
CASSLAGTVQETQYF
>.|TRBD2|TRBV18|TRBJ2-3
TGTGCCAGCTCACCACCGGTAGCGGGGAGTCTCGATACGCAGTATTTT
CASSPPVAGSLDTQYF
>few|.|TRBV5-1|TRBJ2-6
TGCGCCAGCAGCTTGGGTCTGGCGGGGGCCAACGTCCTGACTTTC
CASSLGLAGANVLTF
>few|.|TRBV11-2|TRBJ2-7
TGTGCCAGCAGCTCCGGTCGGCTATACGAGCAGTACTTC
CASSSGRLYEQYF
>.|TRBD1|TRBV15|TRBJ1-5
TGTGCCACCAGCAGAGGGGGACAGGGGGCAAATCAGCCCCAGCATTTT
CATSRGGQGANQPQHF